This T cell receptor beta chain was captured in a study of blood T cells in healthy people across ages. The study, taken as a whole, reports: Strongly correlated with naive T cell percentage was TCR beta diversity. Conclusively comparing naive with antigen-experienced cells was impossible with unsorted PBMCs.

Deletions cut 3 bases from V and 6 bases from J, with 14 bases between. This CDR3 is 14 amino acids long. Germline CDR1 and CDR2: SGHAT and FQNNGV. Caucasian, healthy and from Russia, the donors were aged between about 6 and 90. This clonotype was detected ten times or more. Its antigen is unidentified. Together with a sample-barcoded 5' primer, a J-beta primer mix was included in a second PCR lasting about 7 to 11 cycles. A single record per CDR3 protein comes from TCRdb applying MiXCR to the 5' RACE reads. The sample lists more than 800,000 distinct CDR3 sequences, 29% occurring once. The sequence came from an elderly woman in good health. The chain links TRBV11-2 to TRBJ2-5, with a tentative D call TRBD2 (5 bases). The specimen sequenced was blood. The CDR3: CASSLDAGGKTQYF. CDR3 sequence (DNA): TGTGCCAGCAGCTTGGACGCGGGCGGAAAGACCCAGTACTTC.